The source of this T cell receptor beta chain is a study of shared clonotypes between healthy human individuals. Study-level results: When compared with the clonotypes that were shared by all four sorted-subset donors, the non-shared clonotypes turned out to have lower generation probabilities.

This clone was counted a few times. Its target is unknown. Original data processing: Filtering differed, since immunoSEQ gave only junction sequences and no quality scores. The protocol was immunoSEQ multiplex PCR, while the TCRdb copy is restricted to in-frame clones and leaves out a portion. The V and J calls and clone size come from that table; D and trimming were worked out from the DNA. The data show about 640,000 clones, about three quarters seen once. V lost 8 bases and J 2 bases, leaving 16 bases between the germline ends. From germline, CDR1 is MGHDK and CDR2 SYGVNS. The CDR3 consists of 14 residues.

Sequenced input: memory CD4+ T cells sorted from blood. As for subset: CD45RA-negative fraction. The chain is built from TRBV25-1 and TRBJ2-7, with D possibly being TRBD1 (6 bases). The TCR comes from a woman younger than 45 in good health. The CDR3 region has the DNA TGTGCCAGCTCTAATCGGGACAAGACCTACGAGCAGTACTTC. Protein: CASSNRDKTYEQYF.